What follows describes a single T cell receptor beta chain. Antigen unknown. Of the isolated RNA, all was reverse transcribed, and so the sequenced material was expressed TCRB transcripts. Repertoires were generated with immunoSEQ multiplex PCR, while TCRdb's copy carries only in-frame clones and drops some. Altogether hundreds of thousands of clones are present, roughly 12% being singletons, with the ten largest covering 0.017%. These data belong to a study of beta chain features in type 1 diabetes. General study results and limits: High-TCR-expressing cells could be over-represented by cDNA sequencing.

Sequencing was done on a sample of naive CD4+ T cells from blood. The clonotype was recovered from a man in his late teens or twenties in good health.

CDR3 protein: CASREGNQPQHF. CDR3 sequence (DNA): TGTGCCAGCAGAGAGGGCAATCAGCCCCAGCATTTT. The J gene is TRBJ1-5, the V gene TRBV6-5; D unresolved. CDR3 length: 12 amino acids. The V and J ends lost 6 bases and 2 bases respectively, with 5 bases between them. Germline CDR1 MNHEY, CDR2 SVGAGI.